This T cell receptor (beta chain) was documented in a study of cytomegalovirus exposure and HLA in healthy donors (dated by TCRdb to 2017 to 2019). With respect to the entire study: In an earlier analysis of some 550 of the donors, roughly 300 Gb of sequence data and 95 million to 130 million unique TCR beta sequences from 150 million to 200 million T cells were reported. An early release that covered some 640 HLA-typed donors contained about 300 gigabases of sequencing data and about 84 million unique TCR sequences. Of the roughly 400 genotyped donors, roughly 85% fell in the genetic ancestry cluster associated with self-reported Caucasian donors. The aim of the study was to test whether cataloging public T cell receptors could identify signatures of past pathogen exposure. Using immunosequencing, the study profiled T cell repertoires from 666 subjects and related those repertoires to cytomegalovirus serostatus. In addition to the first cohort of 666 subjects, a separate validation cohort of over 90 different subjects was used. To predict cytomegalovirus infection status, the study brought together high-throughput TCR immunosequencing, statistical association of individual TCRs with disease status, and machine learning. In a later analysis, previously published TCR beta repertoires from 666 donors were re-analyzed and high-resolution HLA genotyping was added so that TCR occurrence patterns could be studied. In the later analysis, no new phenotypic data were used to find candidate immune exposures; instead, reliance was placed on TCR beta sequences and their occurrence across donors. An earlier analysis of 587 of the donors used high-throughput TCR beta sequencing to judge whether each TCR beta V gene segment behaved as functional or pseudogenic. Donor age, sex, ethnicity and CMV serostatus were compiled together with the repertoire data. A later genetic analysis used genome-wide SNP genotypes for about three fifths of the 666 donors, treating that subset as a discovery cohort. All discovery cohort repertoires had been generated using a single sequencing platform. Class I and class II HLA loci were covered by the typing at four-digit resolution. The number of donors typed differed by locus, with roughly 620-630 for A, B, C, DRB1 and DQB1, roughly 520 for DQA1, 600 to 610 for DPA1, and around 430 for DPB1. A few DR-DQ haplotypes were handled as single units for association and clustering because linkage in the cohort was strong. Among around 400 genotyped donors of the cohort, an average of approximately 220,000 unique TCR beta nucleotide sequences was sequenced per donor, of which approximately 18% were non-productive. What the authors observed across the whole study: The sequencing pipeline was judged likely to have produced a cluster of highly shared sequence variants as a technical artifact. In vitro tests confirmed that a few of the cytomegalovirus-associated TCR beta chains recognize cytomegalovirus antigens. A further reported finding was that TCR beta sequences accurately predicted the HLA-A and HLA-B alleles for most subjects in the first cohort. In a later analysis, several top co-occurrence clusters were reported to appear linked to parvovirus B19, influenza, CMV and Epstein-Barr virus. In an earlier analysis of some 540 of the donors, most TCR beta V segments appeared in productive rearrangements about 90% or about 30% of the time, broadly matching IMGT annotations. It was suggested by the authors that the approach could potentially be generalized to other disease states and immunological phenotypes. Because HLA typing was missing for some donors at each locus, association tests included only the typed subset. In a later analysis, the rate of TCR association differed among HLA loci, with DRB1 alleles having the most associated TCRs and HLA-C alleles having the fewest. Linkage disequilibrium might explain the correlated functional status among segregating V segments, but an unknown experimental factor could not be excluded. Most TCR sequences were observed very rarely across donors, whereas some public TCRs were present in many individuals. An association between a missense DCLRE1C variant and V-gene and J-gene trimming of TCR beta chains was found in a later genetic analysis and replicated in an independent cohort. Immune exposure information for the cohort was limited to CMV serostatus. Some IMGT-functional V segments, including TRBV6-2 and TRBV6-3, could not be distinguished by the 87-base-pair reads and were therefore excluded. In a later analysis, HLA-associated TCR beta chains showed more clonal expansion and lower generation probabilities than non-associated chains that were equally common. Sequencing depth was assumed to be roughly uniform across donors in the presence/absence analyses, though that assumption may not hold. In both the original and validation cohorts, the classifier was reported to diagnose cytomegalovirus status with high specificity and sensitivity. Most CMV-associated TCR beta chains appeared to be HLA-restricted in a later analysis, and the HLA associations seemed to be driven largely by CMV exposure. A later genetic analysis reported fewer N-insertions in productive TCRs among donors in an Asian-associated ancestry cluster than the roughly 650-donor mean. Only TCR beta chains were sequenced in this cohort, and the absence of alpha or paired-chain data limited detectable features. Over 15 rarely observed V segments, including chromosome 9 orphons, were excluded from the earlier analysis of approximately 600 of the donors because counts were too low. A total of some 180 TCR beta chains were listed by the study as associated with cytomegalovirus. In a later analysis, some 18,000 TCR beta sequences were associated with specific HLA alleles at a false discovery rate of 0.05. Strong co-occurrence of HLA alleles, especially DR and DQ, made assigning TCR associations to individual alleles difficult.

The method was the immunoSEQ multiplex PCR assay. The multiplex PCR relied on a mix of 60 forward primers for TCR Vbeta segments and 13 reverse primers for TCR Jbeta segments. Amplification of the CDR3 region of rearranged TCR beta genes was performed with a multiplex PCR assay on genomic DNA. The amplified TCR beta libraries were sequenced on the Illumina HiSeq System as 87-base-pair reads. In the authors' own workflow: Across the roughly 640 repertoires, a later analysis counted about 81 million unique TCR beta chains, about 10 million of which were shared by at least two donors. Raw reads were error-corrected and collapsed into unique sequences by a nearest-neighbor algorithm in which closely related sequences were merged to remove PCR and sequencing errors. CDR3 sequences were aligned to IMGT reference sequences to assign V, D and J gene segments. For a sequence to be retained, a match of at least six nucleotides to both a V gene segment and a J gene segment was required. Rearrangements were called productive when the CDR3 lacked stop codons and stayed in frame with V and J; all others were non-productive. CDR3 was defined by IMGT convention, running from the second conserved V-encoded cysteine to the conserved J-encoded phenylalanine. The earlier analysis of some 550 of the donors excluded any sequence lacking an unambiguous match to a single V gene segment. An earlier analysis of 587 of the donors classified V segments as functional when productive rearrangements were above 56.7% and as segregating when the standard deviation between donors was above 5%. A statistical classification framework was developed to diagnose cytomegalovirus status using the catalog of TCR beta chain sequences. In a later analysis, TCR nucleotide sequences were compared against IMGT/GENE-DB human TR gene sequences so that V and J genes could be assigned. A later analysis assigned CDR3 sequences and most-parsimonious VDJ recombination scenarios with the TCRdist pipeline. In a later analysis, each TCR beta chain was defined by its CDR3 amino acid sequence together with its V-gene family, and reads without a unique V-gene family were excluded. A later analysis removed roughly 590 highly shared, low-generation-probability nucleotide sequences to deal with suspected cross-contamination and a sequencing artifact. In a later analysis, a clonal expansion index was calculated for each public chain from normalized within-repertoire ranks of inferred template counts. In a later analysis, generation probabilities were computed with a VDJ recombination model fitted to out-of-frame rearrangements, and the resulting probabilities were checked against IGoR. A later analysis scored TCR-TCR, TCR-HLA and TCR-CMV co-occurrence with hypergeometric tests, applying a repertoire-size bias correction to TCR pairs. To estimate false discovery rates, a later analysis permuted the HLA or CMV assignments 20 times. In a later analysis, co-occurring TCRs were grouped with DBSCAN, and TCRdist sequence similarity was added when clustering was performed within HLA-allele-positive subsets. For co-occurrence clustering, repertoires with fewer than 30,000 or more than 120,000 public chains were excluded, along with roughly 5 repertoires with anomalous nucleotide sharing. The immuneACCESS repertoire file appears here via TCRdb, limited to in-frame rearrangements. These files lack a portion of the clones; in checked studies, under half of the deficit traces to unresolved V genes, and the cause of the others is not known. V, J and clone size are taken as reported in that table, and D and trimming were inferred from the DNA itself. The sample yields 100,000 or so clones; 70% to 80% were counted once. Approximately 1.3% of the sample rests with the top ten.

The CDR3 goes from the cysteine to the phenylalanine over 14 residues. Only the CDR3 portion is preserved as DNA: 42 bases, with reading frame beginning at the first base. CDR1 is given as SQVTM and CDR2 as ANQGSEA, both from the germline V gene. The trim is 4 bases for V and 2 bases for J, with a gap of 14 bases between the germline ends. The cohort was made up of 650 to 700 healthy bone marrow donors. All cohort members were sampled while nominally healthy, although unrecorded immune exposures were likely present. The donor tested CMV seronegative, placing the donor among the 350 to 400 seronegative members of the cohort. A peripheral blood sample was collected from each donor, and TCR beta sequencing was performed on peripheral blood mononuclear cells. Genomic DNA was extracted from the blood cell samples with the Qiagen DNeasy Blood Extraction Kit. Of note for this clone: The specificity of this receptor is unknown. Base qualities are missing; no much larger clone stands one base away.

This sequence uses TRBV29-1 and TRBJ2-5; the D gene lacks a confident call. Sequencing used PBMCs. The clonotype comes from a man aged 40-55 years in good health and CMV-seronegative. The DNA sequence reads TGCAGCGTTGTCCCTCTGGAGAGACAAGAGACCCAGTACTTC. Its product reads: CSVVPLERQETQYF.